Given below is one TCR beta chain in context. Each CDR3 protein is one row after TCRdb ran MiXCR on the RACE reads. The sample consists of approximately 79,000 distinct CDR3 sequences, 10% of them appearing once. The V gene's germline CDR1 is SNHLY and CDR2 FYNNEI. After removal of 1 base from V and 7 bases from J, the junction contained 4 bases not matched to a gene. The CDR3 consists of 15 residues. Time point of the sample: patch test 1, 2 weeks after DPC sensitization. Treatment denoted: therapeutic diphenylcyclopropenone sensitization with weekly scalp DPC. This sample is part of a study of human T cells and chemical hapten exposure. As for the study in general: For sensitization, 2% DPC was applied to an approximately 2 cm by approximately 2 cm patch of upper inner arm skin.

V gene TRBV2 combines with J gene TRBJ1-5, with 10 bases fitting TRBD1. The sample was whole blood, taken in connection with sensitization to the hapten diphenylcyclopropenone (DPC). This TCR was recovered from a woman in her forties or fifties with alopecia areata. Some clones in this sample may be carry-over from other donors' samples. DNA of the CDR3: TGTGCCAGCAGTGAAGGGGACAGGGGAGGGCAGCCCCAGCATTTT. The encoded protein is CASSEGDRGGQPQHF. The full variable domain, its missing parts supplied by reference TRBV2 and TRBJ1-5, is EPEVTQTPSHQVTQMGQEVILRCVPISNHLYFYWYRQILGQKVEFLVSFYNNEISEKSEIFDDQFSVERPDGSNFTLKIRSTKLEDSAMYFCASSEGDRGGQPQHFGDGTRLSIL.